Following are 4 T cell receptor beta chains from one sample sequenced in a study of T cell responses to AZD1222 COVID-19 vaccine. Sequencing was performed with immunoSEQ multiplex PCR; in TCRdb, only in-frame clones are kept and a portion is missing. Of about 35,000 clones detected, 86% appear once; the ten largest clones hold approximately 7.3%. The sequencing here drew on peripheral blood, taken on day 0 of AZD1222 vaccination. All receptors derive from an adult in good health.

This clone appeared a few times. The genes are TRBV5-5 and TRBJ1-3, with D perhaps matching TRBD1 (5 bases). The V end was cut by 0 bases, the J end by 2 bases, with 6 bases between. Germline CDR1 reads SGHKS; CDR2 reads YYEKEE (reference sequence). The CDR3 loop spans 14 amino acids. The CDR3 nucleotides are TGTGCCAGCAGCTTGGGGGGCGCTGGAAACACCATATATTTT. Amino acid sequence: CASSLGGAGNTIYF.

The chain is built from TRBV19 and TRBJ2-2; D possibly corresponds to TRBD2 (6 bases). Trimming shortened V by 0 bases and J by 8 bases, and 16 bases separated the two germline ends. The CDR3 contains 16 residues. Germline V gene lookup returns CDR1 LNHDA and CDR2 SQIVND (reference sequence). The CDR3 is CASSIEIGTLGGELFF. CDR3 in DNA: TGTGCCAGTAGTATAGAAATAGGGACTCTAGGTGGGGAGCTGTTTTTT.

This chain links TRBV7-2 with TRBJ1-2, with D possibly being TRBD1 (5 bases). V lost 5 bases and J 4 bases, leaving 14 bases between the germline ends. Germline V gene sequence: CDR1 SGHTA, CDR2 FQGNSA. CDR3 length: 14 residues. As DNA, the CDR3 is TGTGCCAGCAGCCCTCAGGCGGGGGTCTATGGCTACACCTTC. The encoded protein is CASSPQAGVYGYTF.

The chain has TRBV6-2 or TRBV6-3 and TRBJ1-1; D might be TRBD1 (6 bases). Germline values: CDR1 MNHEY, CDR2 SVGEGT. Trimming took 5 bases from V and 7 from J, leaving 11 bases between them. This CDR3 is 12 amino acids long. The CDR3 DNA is TGTGCCAGCAGTACGAGGGACAATGAAGCTTTCTTT. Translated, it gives CASSTRDNEAFF.